Listed below are T cell receptor beta chains from one sample, sequenced in a study of shared clonotypes between healthy human individuals. The repertoire was sequenced with immunoSEQ multiplex PCR; TCRdb's copy has only in-frame clones and lacks some. Of under 1,100,000 clones in the sample, about 77% were seen once. The sequencing sample was made of memory CD4+ T cells sorted from blood. Receptor source: a man in his late teens or twenties in good health. The CDR3 runs from the conserved cysteine through the conserved F or W. D genes are given only for firm matches. Size tells how often a clone was seen (once, few, many) or the class of an expanded clone, and some rows leave it out.

V gene: TRBV28
CDR3 length: 13
J gene: TRBJ2-2
clone size: -
D gene: -
CDR3 protein: CATSGPNTGELFF
CDR3 DNA: TGTGCCACGTCGGGGCCGAACACCGGGGAGCTGTTTTTT

V gene: TRBV29-1
CDR3 length: 12
J gene: TRBJ2-7
clone size: -
D gene: -
CDR3 protein: CSVEPGQLEQYF
CDR3 DNA: TGCAGCGTTGAACCGGGCCAGCTGGAGCAGTACTTC

V gene: TRBV9
CDR3 length: 15
J gene: TRBJ1-4
clone size: -
D gene: -
CDR3 protein: CASSVAAATNEKLFF
CDR3 DNA: TGTGCCAGCAGCGTAGCGGCTGCAACTAATGAAAAACTGTTTTTT

V gene: TRBV11-3
CDR3 length: 15
J gene: TRBJ2-2
clone size: -
D gene: TRBD2
CDR3 protein: CASSPSGGNTGELFF
CDR3 DNA: TGTGCCAGCAGCCCTAGCGGGGGGAACACCGGGGAGCTGTTTTTT

V gene: TRBV4-2
CDR3 length: 17
J gene: TRBJ2-3
clone size: -
D gene: TRBD2
CDR3 protein: CASSQVTSGGAADTQYF
CDR3 DNA: TGTGCCAGCAGCCAAGTGACTAGCGGGGGGGCGGCAGATACGCAGTATTTT

V gene: TRBV4-2
CDR3 length: 16
J gene: TRBJ2-3
clone size: -
D gene: TRBD2
CDR3 protein: CASSQDRGLASDTQYF
CDR3 DNA: TGTGCCAGCAGCCAAGATCGGGGACTAGCGTCAGATACGCAGTATTTT

V gene: TRBV10-3
CDR3 length: 15
J gene: TRBJ2-1
clone size: -
D gene: TRBD2
CDR3 protein: CAIMTSGQIYNEQFF
CDR3 DNA: TGTGCCATCATGACTAGCGGGCAGATCTACAATGAGCAGTTCTTC

V gene: TRBV6-4
CDR3 length: 14
J gene: TRBJ1-1
clone size: -
D gene: -
CDR3 protein: CASSDSSQGSKAFF
CDR3 DNA: TGTGCCAGCAGTGACTCGAGTCAGGGGTCAAAAGCTTTCTTT

V gene: TRBV4-1
CDR3 length: 14
J gene: TRBJ2-5
clone size: -
D gene: -
CDR3 protein: CASSPGGAGETQYF
CDR3 DNA: TGCGCCAGCAGCCCCGGAGGGGCCGGGGAGACCCAGTACTTC

V gene: TRBV13
CDR3 length: 14
J gene: TRBJ2-1
clone size: -
D gene: -
CDR3 protein: CASSLAGIRNEQFF
CDR3 DNA: TGTGCCAGCAGCTTAGCCGGGATACGCAATGAGCAGTTCTTC

V gene: TRBV19
CDR3 length: 17
J gene: TRBJ1-5
clone size: few
D gene: -
CDR3 protein: CASSIGQGSSINQPQHF
CDR3 DNA: TGTGCCAGTAGTATCGGGCAGGGATCCTCAATTAATCAGCCCCAGCATTTT

V gene: TRBV28
CDR3 length: 16
J gene: TRBJ1-1
clone size: -
D gene: -
CDR3 protein: CASSLTQTRRGTEAFF
CDR3 DNA: TGTGCCAGCAGTTTGACCCAAACACGAAGAGGAACTGAAGCTTTCTTT

V gene: TRBV5-4
CDR3 length: 17
J gene: TRBJ2-6
clone size: many
D gene: -
CDR3 protein: CASSLWARTSGANVLTF
CDR3 DNA: TGTGCCAGCAGCTTGTGGGCTCGGACCTCTGGGGCCAACGTCCTGACTTTC

V gene: TRBV19
CDR3 length: 17
J gene: TRBJ2-3
clone size: -
D gene: TRBD2
CDR3 protein: CASSSSRLATSTDTQYF
CDR3 DNA: TGTGCCAGTAGTTCCTCCCGACTAGCGACCAGCACAGATACGCAGTATTTT

V gene: TRBV7-3
CDR3 length: 13
J gene: TRBJ2-7
clone size: -
D gene: -
CDR3 protein: CASSFAGSYEQYF
CDR3 DNA: TGTGCCAGCAGCTTCGCAGGGTCCTACGAGCAGTACTTC

V gene: TRBV15
CDR3 length: 18
J gene: TRBJ2-7
clone size: -
D gene: TRBD1
CDR3 protein: CATSRDWAPAQGSYEQYF
CDR3 DNA: TGTGCCACCAGCAGAGATTGGGCCCCGGCACAGGGGTCCTACGAGCAGTACTTC

V gene: TRBV5-6
CDR3 length: 13
J gene: TRBJ1-2
clone size: -
D gene: -
CDR3 protein: CASSLRAGYGYTF
CDR3 DNA: TGTGCCAGCAGCCTCCGGGCCGGCTATGGCTACACCTTC

V gene: TRBV27
CDR3 length: 11
J gene: TRBJ2-1
clone size: -
D gene: -
CDR3 protein: CASNPGVEQFF
CDR3 DNA: TGTGCCAGCAATCCAGGGGTTGAGCAGTTCTTC

V gene: TRBV7-9
CDR3 length: 14
J gene: TRBJ2-7
clone size: few
D gene: -
CDR3 protein: CASSPPGSSYEQYF
CDR3 DNA: TGTGCCAGCAGCCCCCCGGGTTCCTCCTACGAGCAGTACTTC

V gene: TRBV5-1
CDR3 length: 14
J gene: TRBJ2-3
clone size: -
D gene: -
CDR3 protein: CASSLEGRGDTQYF
CDR3 DNA: TGCGCCAGCAGCTTGGAGGGGCGAGGAGATACGCAGTATTTT

V gene: TRBV11-3
CDR3 length: 13
J gene: TRBJ1-1
clone size: -
D gene: TRBD1
CDR3 protein: CASRGTGSTEAFF
CDR3 DNA: TGTGCCAGCAGGGGGACAGGGTCGACTGAAGCTTTCTTT

V gene: TRBV6-1
CDR3 length: 15
J gene: TRBJ2-3
clone size: -
D gene: TRBD2
CDR3 protein: CASTGLAGGTDTQYF
CDR3 DNA: TGTGCCAGCACCGGACTAGCGGGGGGAACAGATACGCAGTATTTT

V gene: TRBV6-5
CDR3 length: 13
J gene: TRBJ2-5
clone size: few
D gene: -
CDR3 protein: CASSWTLQETQYF
CDR3 DNA: TGTGCCAGCAGTTGGACTCTCCAAGAGACCCAGTACTTC

V gene: TRBV4-1
CDR3 length: 16
J gene: TRBJ2-1
clone size: -
D gene: TRBD2
CDR3 protein: CASSQVPLAGGYEQFF
CDR3 DNA: TGCGCCAGCAGCCAAGTTCCACTAGCGGGAGGATATGAGCAGTTCTTC

V gene: TRBV6-1
CDR3 length: 14
J gene: TRBJ1-2
clone size: few
D gene: -
CDR3 protein: CASTEEAGGYGYTF
CDR3 DNA: TGTGCCAGCACCGAGGAGGCAGGCGGGTATGGCTACACCTTC

V gene: TRBV7-2
CDR3 length: 12
J gene: TRBJ1-6
clone size: -
D gene: -
CDR3 protein: CASSFQNSPLHF
CDR3 DNA: TGTGCCAGCAGCTTCCAAAATTCACCCCTCCACTTT

V gene: TRBV18
CDR3 length: 14
J gene: TRBJ1-6
clone size: -
D gene: -
CDR3 protein: CASSQGTYNSPLHF
CDR3 DNA: TGTGCCAGCTCACAAGGCACCTATAATTCACCCCTCCACTTT

V gene: TRBV2
CDR3 length: 15
J gene: TRBJ1-2
clone size: -
D gene: -
CDR3 protein: CASSPLQVNLYGYTF
CDR3 DNA: TGTGCCAGCAGTCCGTTACAAGTTAACCTCTATGGCTACACCTTC

V gene: TRBV28
CDR3 length: 15
J gene: TRBJ1-5
clone size: -
D gene: -
CDR3 protein: CASSYPDSGNQPQHF
CDR3 DNA: TGTGCCAGCAGTTACCCCGACAGCGGCAATCAGCCCCAGCATTTT

V gene: TRBV10-3
CDR3 length: 14
J gene: TRBJ2-7
clone size: -
D gene: -
CDR3 protein: CATGRGGGNYEQYF
CDR3 DNA: TGTGCCACCGGAAGGGGTGGAGGGAATTACGAGCAGTACTTC

V gene: TRBV10-2
CDR3 length: 13
J gene: TRBJ2-5
clone size: -
D gene: -
CDR3 protein: CASTRGNQETQYF
CDR3 DNA: TGCGCCAGCACAAGGGGGAACCAAGAGACCCAGTACTTC

V gene: TRBV6-6
CDR3 length: 14
J gene: TRBJ1-1
clone size: -
D gene: TRBD1
CDR3 protein: CASSLRGGNTEAFF
CDR3 DNA: TGTGCCAGCAGTCTCAGGGGGGGGAACACTGAAGCTTTCTTT

V gene: TRBV10-1
CDR3 length: 16
J gene: TRBJ2-1
clone size: few
D gene: TRBD2
CDR3 protein: CASSESGGLAGGPPFF
CDR3 DNA: TGCGCCAGCAGTGAGTCAGGAGGACTAGCGGGGGGGCCACCGTTCTTC

V gene: TRBV2
CDR3 length: 12
J gene: TRBJ2-5
clone size: -
D gene: TRBD1
CDR3 protein: CASTWDRGTQYF
CDR3 DNA: TGTGCCAGCACTTGGGACAGAGGGACCCAGTACTTC

V gene: TRBV7-8
CDR3 length: 17
J gene: TRBJ2-2
clone size: -
D gene: -
CDR3 protein: CASSPRWGTGNTGELFF
CDR3 DNA: TGTGCCAGCAGCCCGCGATGGGGTACGGGGAACACCGGGGAGCTGTTTTTT

V gene: TRBV5-1
CDR3 length: 15
J gene: TRBJ2-7
clone size: -
D gene: TRBD1
CDR3 protein: CASSWGQDLIYEQYF
CDR3 DNA: TGCGCCAGCAGCTGGGGACAGGACTTAATCTACGAGCAGTACTTC

V gene: TRBV30
CDR3 length: 12
J gene: TRBJ2-1
clone size: -
D gene: TRBD1
CDR3 protein: CAWSGTGNEQFF
CDR3 DNA: TGTGCCTGGAGTGGGACAGGGAATGAGCAGTTCTTC

V gene: TRBV29-1
CDR3 length: 13
J gene: TRBJ2-1
clone size: once
D gene: -
CDR3 protein: CSVASSLHNEQFF
CDR3 DNA: TGCAGCGTTGCTAGCTCTCTGCACAATGAGCAGTTCTTC

V gene: TRBV6-5
CDR3 length: 13
J gene: TRBJ2-1
clone size: -
D gene: TRBD2
CDR3 protein: CASRGGLVNEQFF
CDR3 DNA: TGTGCCAGCCGGGGGGGACTAGTCAATGAGCAGTTCTTC